The T cell receptor (beta chain) under discussion was sequenced for a study of blood T cell repertoires in COVID-19. The wider study: Acute and convalescent COVID-19 samples came from the United States, Italy and Spain. Sources were T cells, B-cell-depleted T cells, or PBMCs; the material itself was cDNA or gDNA.

Germline values: CDR1 SGHTA, CDR2 FQGNSA. This CDR3 region has 14 residues. After removal of 5 bases from V and 8 bases from J, the junction contained 8 bases not matched to a gene. As originally analysed: Nucleated cell counts were estimated from reference gene primer amplification. Sequencing used immunoSEQ multiplex PCR; TCRdb keeps in-frame clones, though not all of them. The V and J calls and the clone size are those of that table, but D and trimming were determined from the DNA. The table includes 200,000 to 300,000 clones, less than 90% detected once. The specimen sequenced was peripheral blood. The rearrangement uses TRBV7-2 and TRBJ1-2, with 10 nucleotides matching TRBD1. The receptor comes from a man aged 25 to 45 with active or convalescent COVID-19. DNA for the CDR3: TGTGCCAGCAGCGCAGACAGGGGGCGACTAGGCTACACCTTC. This sequence encodes CASSADRGRLGYTF.